A selection of T cell receptor beta chains follows, all from one sample in a study of T cell responses to AZD1222 COVID-19 vaccine. The table came from immunoSEQ multiplex PCR; TCRdb's copy has only in-frame clones and leaves some out. The sample shows under 200,000 clones, 87% of them seen only once. The sample in question was peripheral blood, obtained on day 0 of MenACWY control vaccination. These receptors were obtained from an adult in good health. Both conserved end residues are part of each CDR3. D genes are given only for firm matches. Part of the rows lack a size; the others show once, few, many or a class for expanded clones.

D	V	J	size	CDR3	DNA
TRBD1	TRBV7-3	TRBJ2-7	.	CASSLDRGYEQYF	TGTGCCAGCAGTTTAGACAGGGGCTACGAGCAGTACTTC
TRBD1	TRBV28	TRBJ2-7	.	CASSPGGNNYEQYF	TGTGCCAGCAGTCCAGGGGGAAATAACTACGAGCAGTACTTC
TRBD2	TRBV4-2	TRBJ2-7	.	CASSQEVAGGVWQYF	TGTGCCAGCAGCCAAGAGGTAGCGGGGGGGGTTTGGCAGTACTTC
.	TRBV5-1	TRBJ1-1	few	CASSLGSQGLSMNTEAFF	TGCGCCAGCAGCTTGGGTTCGCAGGGGCTATCTATGAACACTGAAGCTTTCTTT
.	TRBV7-8	TRBJ1-2	.	CASSLADSPHYGYTF	TGTGCCAGCAGCTTAGCGGACAGCCCTCACTATGGCTACACCTTC
.	TRBV7-9	TRBJ2-7	.	CASSGKVSYEQYF	TGTGCCAGCAGCGGGAAAGTTTCCTACGAGCAGTACTTC
TRBD2	TRBV7-6	TRBJ2-1	.	CASRERGIFGEQFF	TGTGCCAGCAGGGAGCGGGGGATTTTTGGTGAGCAGTTCTTC
TRBD1	TRBV7-2	TRBJ1-3	.	CASSAGDSYSGNTIYF	TGTGCCAGCAGCGCCGGGGACAGCTACTCTGGAAACACCATATATTTT
.	TRBV6-2/TRBV6-3	TRBJ2-5	.	CASSQGLLLETQYF	TGTGCCAGCAGCCAGGGACTCCTCCTCGAGACCCAGTACTTC
.	TRBV30	TRBJ1-1	.	CAWRRDSTEAFF	TGTGCCTGGAGGAGGGATTCCACTGAAGCTTTCTTT
.	TRBV19	TRBJ2-2	once	CASSTLAWGASGELFF	TGTGCCAGTAGTACTCTAGCGTGGGGGGCCTCCGGGGAGCTGTTTTTT
TRBD2	TRBV5-6	TRBJ2-1	once	CASSLLAGNEQFF	TGTGCCAGCAGCTTACTAGCGGGCAATGAGCAGTTCTTC
.	TRBV3-1/TRBV3-2	TRBJ1-6	.	CASSPRGDRNSPLHF	TGTGCCAGCAGCCCGAGGGGGGATCGGAATTCACCCCTCCACTTT
TRBD2	TRBV30	TRBJ2-1	.	CAWSSGLAGINEQFF	TGTGCCTGGAGTTCTGGCCTAGCGGGGATCAATGAGCAGTTCTTC
TRBD1	TRBV3-1/TRBV3-2	TRBJ1-2	.	CASSHDRGYGYTF	TGTGCCAGCAGCCATGACAGGGGATATGGCTACACCTTC